A single T cell receptor beta chain is shown here with its context. The antigen remains undetermined. A read error may be the cause here, since a much bigger clone is one base away. This CDR3 region has 12 residues. Looked up from germline, CDR1 is SGHTA and CDR2 is FQGNSA. TCRdb redid the calling of the reads with MiXCR, one entry per CDR3 protein. This table holds 450,000 to 550,000 distinct CDR3 sequences, 40% to 50% found once. This sample is drawn from a study of T cell repertoires in cytomegalovirus infection. Study-wide results and limits: The study found HLA-C-restricted CMV-specific TCR beta clonotypes dominating the ex vivo response. Cumulative frequency (of public TCR beta family members) identified carriers of CMV plus the relevant HLA.

The specimen comprised cultured PBMCs, sampled from culture after CMV antigen stimulation. This receptor was identified in a human donor in good health (CMV status not recorded). Some clones in this sample may be carry-over from other donors' samples. The chain uses TRBV7-2 and TRBJ1-5, with D unclear. In DNA form, the CDR3 reads TGTGCCAGCACCTTAAGTTCTCAGCCCCAGCATTTT. Protein sequence: CASTLSSQPQHF.